This T cell receptor beta chain was sequenced for a study of CD8+CD57+ T cells in acquired aplastic anemia. Study context: Quantities of DNA derived from sorted CD4+ and CD8+ cells averaged around 3 ug.

Patients chosen for sequencing had CD8+CD57+ cells that had expanded, as shown by flow cytometry. There was no therapy given to any patient before the blood sampling took place. Profiling that covered TCR beta VDJ and CDR3 relied on genomic DNA as its template. Using its own MiXCR run on the reads, TCRdb lists one record per CDR3 protein. The data contain about 200,000 distinct CDR3 sequences, 65% of them seen just once; the ten biggest clones take up around 60%. In germline, CDR1 is ENHRY, CDR2 SYGVKD. Trimming took 4 bases from V and 2 from J, leaving 6 bases between them. The CDR3 covers 12 residues.

The sequencing input was sorted CD4+, CD8+, or CD8+CD57+ T cells (not recorded which) from PBMCs. The rearrangement uses TRBV10-3 and TRBJ2-7; D is uncertain. The sequence came from a human donor with aplastic anemia. The CDR3 DNA reads TGTGCCATCAGTGCCGGAACCTACGAGCAGTACTTC. It codes for CAISAGTYEQYF.